This entry lists 29 T cell receptor beta chains sequenced from one sample in a study of cytomegalovirus exposure and HLA in healthy donors. Vbeta (60) and Jbeta (13) primers were used in the PCR. Profiled with immunoSEQ multiplex PCR; TCRdb holds only in-frame clones, not every one. The sample lists roughly 120,000 clones, about 66% occurring once. The sequenced sample consisted of PBMCs. These receptors all come from a man younger than 40 in good health and CMV-seropositive.

The rearrangement uses TRBV27 and TRBJ1-2; D is possibly TRBD1 (6 bases). Germline CDR1 and CDR2: MNHEY and SMNVEV (reference sequence). The CDR3 extends over 14 amino acids. Trimming pared 7 bases from V and 6 bases from J, leaving 18 bases between. CDR3 nucleotides: TGTGCCAGCACCCCTCGGGGGGCCGGGGATGGCTACACCTTC. Amino acid sequence: CASTPRGAGDGYTF.

This rearrangement joins TRBV2 to TRBJ2-7; D not resolved. The V gene lost 4 bases and the J gene lost 0 bases, with 4 bases spanning the gap. CDR3 length: 12 amino acids. Germline lookup yields CDR1 SNHLY and CDR2 FYNNEI. The CDR3, as DNA: TGTGCCAGCAGTGCCTACTCCTACGAGCAGTACTTC. Protein: CASSAYSYEQYF.

CDR3 in amino acids: CASSAPSGESGRVSYNEQFF. CDR3 DNA: TGTGCCAGCAGCGCTCCTTCAGGGGAAAGCGGGAGGGTGTCCTACAATGAGCAGTTCTTC. The chain uses TRBV9 and TRBJ2-1; 10 bases are shared with TRBD2. Germline assignment: CDR1 SGDLS and CDR2 YYNGEE. J gave up 1 base and V 3 bases, and 16 bases lay outside the gene matches. The CDR3 loop spans 20 amino acids.

The CDR3 nucleotides are TGCGCCAGCAGCCAAGATACGGGACTCAATCAGCCCCAGCATTTT. It encodes CASSQDTGLNQPQHF. This rearrangement joins TRBV4-3 to TRBJ1-5; a weak D match, TRBD1 (5 bases). The ends were cut back, 0 bases at V and 3 bases at J, with 9 bases in the middle. The CDR3 is 15 amino acids. Germline CDR1 LGHNA, CDR2 YSLEER.

The chain uses TRBV18 and TRBJ2-1; 9 bases are shared with TRBD2. There are 15 residues in the CDR3. The germline V gene encodes CDR1 KGHSH and CDR2 LQKENI. Unmatched junction bases numbered 4, after V lost 2 bases and J lost 5 bases. CDR3 amino acids: CASSPGVAGDNEQFF. The CDR3 bases are TGTGCCAGCTCACCAGGGGTAGCGGGGGACAATGAGCAGTTCTTC.

The chain carries TRBV6-5 and TRBJ2-1; D gene ambiguous. Germline values: CDR1 MNHEY, CDR2 SVGAGI. Trimming stripped 2 bases from V and 10 bases from J, with 15 bases between. The CDR3 runs 14 residues. CDR3 protein: CASSYRMAAEEQFF. CDR3 sequence (DNA): TGTGCCAGCAGTTACAGGATGGCGGCAGAGGAGCAGTTCTTC.

This chain connects TRBV6-1 to TRBJ1-2; 9 bases fit TRBD1. The CDR3 is 15 residues long. In germline, CDR1 is MNHNS, CDR2 SASEGT. Trimming removed 6 bases from V and 3 bases from J; junction bases left unmatched: 8. CDR3 nucleotide sequence: TGTGCCAGCAGCCGACAGGGGGAAGAGGACTATGGCTACACCTTC. This codes for CASSRQGEEDYGYTF.

The CDR3 spells CASSFRLGQGVTEAFF. The CDR3 DNA follows: TGTGCCAGCAGTTTCCGGCTCGGACAGGGGGTGACTGAAGCTTTCTTT. The V call is TRBV28, the J call TRBJ1-1, with 10 bases fitting TRBD1. Germline V gene lookup returns CDR1 MDHEN and CDR2 SYDVKM. The CDR3 is made up of 16 amino acids. V was clipped by 3 bases and J by 5 bases; unmatched bases: 9. The whole variable domain, remainder taken from reference TRBV28 and TRBJ1-1, is DVKVTQSSRYLVKRTGEKVFLECVQDMDHENMFWYRQDPGLGLRLIYFSYDVKMKEKGDIPEGYSVSREKKERFSLILESASTNQTSMYLCASSFRLGQGVTEAFFGQGTRLTVV.

The V gene is TRBV15, the J gene TRBJ2-7, with 8 bases lining up with TRBD2. Germline CDR1 is LNHNV and CDR2 is YYDKDF (reference sequence). CDR3 length: 16 residues. The ends lost 3 bases at V and 3 bases at J; junction bases unmatched: 10. CDR3 bases: TGTGCCACCAGCAGCCCTTATATAGCGGGAAGCTACGAGCAGTACTTC. Protein sequence: CATSSPYIAGSYEQYF.

The genes are TRBV7-2 and TRBJ2-7, with TRBD2 matching over 7 bases. CDR3 length: 14 amino acids. Looked up from germline, CDR1 is SGHTA and CDR2 is FQGNSA. V lost 3 bases to trimming and J lost 3 bases; unmatched junction nucleotides: 5. The CDR3 coding sequence is TGTGCCAGCAGCTTTAGGCGGGAGAACTACGAGCAGTACTTC. This codes for CASSFRRENYEQYF.

This clone was seen more than once but under ten times. V usage is TRBV5-1 and J usage is TRBJ2-7; D gene ambiguous. Trimming shortened V by 4 bases and J by 3 bases, and 11 bases separated the two germline ends. The CDR3 is made up of 13 amino acids. CDR1 is SGHRS, CDR2 YFSETQ, per germline. The DNA of the CDR3 is TGCGCCAGCAGCCAAACAGAGAGCTACGAGCAGTACTTC. As protein: CASSQTESYEQYF.

This chain joins TRBV19 and TRBJ2-7; 8 nucleotides line up with TRBD1. The junction had 10 bases not matched to a gene; V was cut back by 5 bases and J by 4 bases. The CDR3 is made up of 15 amino acids. Germline-derived CDR1 and CDR2 are LNHDA and SQIVND (reference sequence). The CDR3 DNA reads TGTGCCAGTAGTCCATCGGACAGGGACCTTTACGAGCAGTACTTC. Its translation: CASSPSDRDLYEQYF.

The V call is TRBV18, the J call TRBJ2-7, with D perhaps matching TRBD2 (5 bases). The germline V gene encodes CDR1 KGHSH and CDR2 LQKENI. The CDR3 is 14 amino acids. V lost 3 bases and J 5 bases, leaving 14 bases between the germline ends. The CDR3 region has the DNA TGTGCCAGCTCACCCGATGAGGGAGTCCACGAGCAGTACTTC. Its protein is CASSPDEGVHEQYF. Variable domain in full (rest from reference TRBV18 and TRBJ2-7): NAGVMQNPRHLVRRRGQEARLRCSPMKGHSHVYWYRQLPEEGLKFMVYLQKENIIDESGMPKERFSAEFPKEGPSILRIQQVVRGDSAAYFCASSPDEGVHEQYFGPGTRLTVT.

The chain has TRBV2 and TRBJ1-1; 7 positions agree with TRBD1. CDR1 SNHLY and CDR2 FYNNEI come from the germline V gene. This CDR3 region has 13 residues. The trim removed 7 bases at V and 5 bases at J, leaving 7 bases unmatched. The CDR3 DNA follows: TGTGCCAGCACCAGACAGGGCAATACTGAAGCTTTCTTT. Its protein product is CASTRQGNTEAFF.

This clone occurred a few times. This chain joins TRBV7-8 and TRBJ2-7; no definite D call. Deletions cut 1 base from V and 4 bases from J, with 11 bases between. CDR3 size: 14 residues. CDR1 and CDR2 from the germline V gene are SGHVS and FQNEAQ. The CDR3 DNA reads as TGTGCCAGCAGCTTAGTTCCCAGTGATTACGAGCAGTACTTC. Translating it yields CASSLVPSDYEQYF. The full variable domain, with the rest looked up from reference TRBV7-8 and TRBJ2-7, is GAGVSQSPRYKVAKRGQDVALRCDPISGHVSLFWYQQALGQGPEFLTYFQNEAQLDKSGLPSDRFFAERPEGSVSTLKIQRTQQEDSAVYLCASSLVPSDYEQYFGPGTRLTVT.

The gene calls are TRBV19 and TRBJ2-5; a weak D match, TRBD1 (5 bases). Germline loops: CDR1 LNHDA, CDR2 SQIVND (reference sequence). The CDR3 is 13 amino acids. V was trimmed by 8 bases and J by 5 bases, leaving 15 bases between them. CDR3 nucleotide sequence: TGTGCCAGTTCTAGACAGTCCCAGGAGACCCAGTACTTC. Translation: CASSRQSQETQYF.

This chain uses TRBV5-4 with TRBJ1-1, with a tentative D call TRBD1 (6 bases). CDR1 is SGHNT, CDR2 YYREEE, per germline (reference sequence). With 3 bases removed from V and 8 bases from J, the gap between germline ends came to 17 bases. The CDR3 spans 14 residues. The CDR3 DNA is TGTGCCAGCAGCTCGGGGGGGCTTTCTCGGGAAGCTTTCTTT. Translated, it gives CASSSGGLSREAFF.

CDR3: CASSLSPGSAHEQYF. CDR3 nucleotides: TGTGCCAGCAGCCTCTCCCCGGGAAGCGCCCACGAGCAGTACTTC. The chain couples TRBV6-6 to TRBJ2-7; D may be TRBD2 (5 bases). This CDR3 contains 15 residues. V lost 6 bases and J 5 bases, leaving 20 bases between the germline ends. Germline lookup yields CDR1 MNHNY and CDR2 SVGAGI (reference sequence).

The chain uses TRBV19 and TRBJ1-4, with 7 positions matching TRBD1. V was pared by 8 bases and J by 6 bases, with 12 bases of the junction left unmatched. The CDR3 runs 15 residues. CDR1 and CDR2 from the germline V gene are LNHDA and SQIVND (reference sequence). The CDR3 region is CASQGTASLHEKLFF. DNA for the CDR3: TGTGCCAGTCAAGGGACAGCGAGTTTACATGAAAAACTGTTTTTT.

The chain couples TRBV2 to TRBJ2-3, with a weak D call TRBD2 (6 bases). Trimming shortened V by 6 bases and J by 4 bases, and 23 bases separated the two germline ends. CDR1 SNHLY and CDR2 FYNNEI come from the germline V gene. This CDR3 is built from 17 residues. In DNA form, the CDR3 reads TGTGCCAGCAGCCCCGGAAGAGGGAGGAGTGGAGCAGATACGCAGTATTTT. Protein sequence: CASSPGRGRSGADTQYF.

The J gene is TRBJ2-2, the V gene TRBV27; 9 bases fit TRBD1. Germline-derived CDR1 and CDR2 are MNHEY and SMNVEV (reference sequence). CDR3 length: 14 residues. J was trimmed by 2 bases and V by 10 bases; bases with no gene match: 5. The CDR3 sequence: CATHRGLNTGELFF. CDR3 sequence (DNA): TGTGCCACCCACAGGGGGCTTAACACCGGGGAGCTGTTTTTT.

The V call is TRBV5-1, the J call TRBJ2-2; perhaps TRBD2 as D (5 bases). This CDR3 is 14 amino acids long. V dropped 0 bases and J dropped 6 bases, with 9 bases sitting between them. Germline V CDR1 and CDR2: SGHRS, YFSETQ. The CDR3 DNA sequence: TGCGCCAGCAGCTTGGGAGGGTTGGCCGGGGAGCTGTTTTTT. Encoded protein: CASSLGGLAGELFF.

This chain uses TRBV29-1 with TRBJ2-5; maybe TRBD2 (5 bases). CDR1 is SQVTM, CDR2 ANQGSEA, per germline. The CDR3 runs to 12 residues. Trimming took 6 bases from V and 4 from J, leaving 12 bases between them. The CDR3 nucleotides are TGCAGCGTCGGCCTAGGAGGAGAGACCCAGTACTTC. Amino acid sequence: CSVGLGGETQYF.

In its sample, this clone was seen many times. The CDR3 region has the DNA TGTGCCAGCAGGCTAGCCTTCTACGAGCAGTACTTC. As protein: CASRLAFYEQYF. The chain links TRBV6-1 to TRBJ2-7; D perhaps matches TRBD2 (5 bases). The CDR3 consists of 12 residues. Trimming removed 6 bases from V and 3 bases from J, with 9 bases in between. Germline V CDR1 and CDR2: MNHNS, SASEGT.

The V call is TRBV5-4, the J call TRBJ2-3; tentative D call: TRBD1 (5 bases). This CDR3 has 15 residues. V was pared by 3 bases and J by 0 bases, with 11 bases between. CDR1 is SGHNT, CDR2 YYREEE, per germline (reference sequence). The CDR3 nucleotides are TGTGCCAGCAGCTCCGACAGAGCTAGCACAGATACGCAGTATTTT. Protein: CASSSDRASTDTQYF.

The chain has TRBV5-1 and TRBJ2-7; 8 nucleotides align to TRBD2. V was pared by 0 bases and J by 4 bases, with 6 bases of the junction left unmatched. This CDR3 region has 15 residues. Germline CDR1 reads SGHRS; CDR2 reads YFSETQ. The CDR3 bases are TGCGCCAGCAGCTTGGCGTCTAGCGGGCCGTACGAGCAGTACTTC. It specifies CASSLASSGPYEQYF.

A few counts support this clone. The genes are TRBV6-5 and TRBJ1-1; 8 nucleotides align to TRBD1. With 1 base clipped from V and 3 bases from J, the junction kept 4 bases outside the gene matches. Germline CDR1 reads MNHEY; CDR2 reads SVGAGI. The CDR3 has 15 amino acids. The CDR3 loop reads CASSYWTGSDTEAFF. CDR3 in DNA: TGTGCCAGCAGTTACTGGACAGGGAGTGACACTGAAGCTTTCTTT.

The chain recombines TRBV29-1 with TRBJ2-3, with D perhaps matching TRBD2 (6 bases). V was cut by 8 bases and J by 5 bases, with 17 bases left in between. CDR1 is SQVTM, CDR2 ANQGSEA, per germline. CDR3 length equals 13 residues. DNA for the CDR3: TGCAGCTTACTCGGGGGTCACGGAGATACGCAGTATTTT. The encoded protein is CSLLGGHGDTQYF.

The V gene is TRBV4-2, the J gene TRBJ2-2; possible D gene TRBD1, 7 bases. In germline, CDR1 is LGHNA, CDR2 YNFKEQ. Trimming pared 3 bases from V and 6 bases from J, leaving 20 bases between. The CDR3 loop spans 17 amino acids. The CDR3 sequence is CASSHQGGRDRAGELFF. CDR3 nucleotides: TGTGCCAGCAGCCATCAAGGGGGGCGGGACAGAGCCGGGGAGCTGTTTTTT.